This T cell receptor (gamma chain) was documented in a study of γδ T cells in repeated Plasmodium falciparum infection. This clone was picked up many times. Its target is unknown. This CDR3 is built from 14 residues. V was pared by 4 bases and J by 0 bases, with 2 bases of the junction left unmatched. Germline-derived CDR1 and CDR2 are EGSTGY and YDSYTSSV. Points from the study as a whole: Waves of new clonotype selection appeared after repeated controlled infections in Vdelta2-negative, largely Vdelta1+, gammadelta T cells. Vgamma9/Vdelta2+ repertoires stayed stably polyclonal over time and infection.

TCRdb reanalyzed the multiplex PCR reads using CATT. The sample records around 25,000 gamma-chain clones, 3% being singletons. Bulk repertoires came from Vgamma9/Vdelta2+ or Vdelta2-negative gammadelta T cells flow-sorted from PBMC. The receptor's source is a pool of human donors (malaria-infected and uninfected, not separated). The chain links TRGV4 to TRGJP1. What was sequenced was gamma-delta T cells from blood. The DNA for the CDR3 is TGTGCCACCTGGGAAGATACCACTGGTTGGTTCAAGATATTT. It is translated as CATWEDTTGWFKIF.